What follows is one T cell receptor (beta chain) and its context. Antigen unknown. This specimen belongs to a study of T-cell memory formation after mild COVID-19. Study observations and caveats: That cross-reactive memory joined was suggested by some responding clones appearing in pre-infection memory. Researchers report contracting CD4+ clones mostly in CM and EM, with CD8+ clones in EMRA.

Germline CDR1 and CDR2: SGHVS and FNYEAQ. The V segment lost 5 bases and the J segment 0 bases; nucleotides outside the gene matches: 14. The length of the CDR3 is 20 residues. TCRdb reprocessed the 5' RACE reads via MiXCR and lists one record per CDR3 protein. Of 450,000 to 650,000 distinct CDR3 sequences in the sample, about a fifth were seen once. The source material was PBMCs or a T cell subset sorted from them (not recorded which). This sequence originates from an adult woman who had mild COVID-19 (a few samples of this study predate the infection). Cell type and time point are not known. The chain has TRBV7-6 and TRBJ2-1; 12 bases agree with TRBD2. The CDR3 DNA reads TGTGCCAGCAGCCCAAGACCGGGACTAGCGGGCATCACCTCCTACAATGAGCAGTTCTTC. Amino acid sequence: CASSPRPGLAGITSYNEQFF. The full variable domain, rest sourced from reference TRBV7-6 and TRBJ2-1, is GAGVSQSPRYKVTKRGQDVALRCDPISGHVSLYWYRQALGQGPEFLTYFNYEAQQDKSGLPNDRFSAERPEGSISTLTIQRTEQRDSAMYRCASSPRPGLAGITSYNEQFFGPGTRLTVL.